Below, one TCR beta chain is given with its context. Its antigen is currently unknown. PCR employed 60 Vbeta and 13 Jbeta primers. Only in-frame clones appear in the TCRdb table, and some are missing; sequencing was by immunoSEQ multiplex PCR. The table lists fewer than 200,000 clones, 76% of them singletons, with less than 0.9% in the top ten. The length of the CDR3 is 13 residues. From germline, CDR1 is SEHNR and CDR2 FQNEAQ (reference sequence). Trimming left V 4 bases short and J 1 base short, with 7 bases between. The record originates from a study of cytomegalovirus exposure and HLA in healthy donors. Study results and caveats: Across donors, most TCRs were seen rarely, yet some public ones were widespread. TCR beta chains numbering some 160 were designated cytomegalovirus-associated. Exclusion applied to some V segments, including TRBV6-2 and TRBV6-3, as they were indistinguishable.

This chain connects TRBV7-9 to TRBJ1-1; maybe TRBD1 (5 bases). The clonotype comes from a female donor in good health and CMV-seronegative. Sample: PBMCs. The CDR3 nucleotides are TGTGCCAGCAGCTCACAGGCGAACACTGAAGCTTTCTTT. Protein sequence: CASSSQANTEAFF.